The rows below give T cell receptor beta chains drawn from one sample of a study of cytomegalovirus exposure and HLA in healthy donors. The protocol was immunoSEQ multiplex PCR, while the TCRdb copy is restricted to in-frame clones and leaves out a portion. The sample yields 100,000 or so clones, 75% to 85% seen once. Sequenced material: PBMCs. The receptors shown here come from a man aged 25-45 years in good health and CMV-seropositive. CDR3s include the opening cysteine and the closing phenylalanine or tryptophan. The D gene is left open where the match is weak. Clone size is stated in some rows and not others, as once, few, many or a class when expanded.

v_call	clone_size	d_call	j_call	cdr3_aa	cdr3_nt
TRBV6-5	NA	NA	TRBJ2-3	CASSYGGSTDTQYF	TGTGCCAGCAGTTACGGCGGTAGCACAGATACGCAGTATTTT
TRBV6-5	once	NA	TRBJ2-5	CASSYDRTGVGETQYF	TGTGCCAGCAGTTACGACCGTACGGGAGTGGGAGAGACCCAGTACTTC
TRBV27	NA	TRBD2	TRBJ2-1	CASSSTSGRKGNEQFF	TGTGCCAGCAGTTCGACTAGCGGGAGGAAGGGCAATGAGCAGTTCTTC
TRBV28	NA	TRBD1	TRBJ1-5	CASSPPTGHNQPQHF	TGTGCCAGCAGTCCGCCGACAGGGCACAATCAGCCCCAGCATTTT
TRBV5-6	NA	TRBD2	TRBJ2-1	CASSLEWASGSYNEQFF	TGTGCCAGCAGCTTGGAATGGGCTAGCGGGAGCTACAATGAGCAGTTCTTC
TRBV18	once	TRBD1	TRBJ1-4	CASSLSTGAASNEKLFF	TGTGCCAGCTCATTATCGACAGGGGCCGCCTCAAATGAAAAACTGTTTTTT
TRBV7-2	NA	NA	TRBJ1-1	CASSHRALNTEAFF	TGTGCCAGCAGCCACAGGGCACTGAACACTGAAGCTTTCTTT
TRBV15	NA	NA	TRBJ2-7	CATKTTTDSYEQYF	TGTGCCACCAAAACTACGACAGACTCCTACGAGCAGTACTTC
TRBV9	NA	TRBD1	TRBJ2-7	CASSVGTGTPEQYF	TGTGCCAGCAGCGTCGGGACAGGGACCCCCGAGCAGTACTTC
TRBV28	NA	NA	TRBJ1-1	CASRFRVRGAEAFF	TGTGCCAGCAGATTCAGGGTACGCGGGGCTGAAGCTTTCTTT
TRBV5-5	NA	TRBD1	TRBJ1-4	CASSMGQGGRDEKLFF	TGTGCCAGCAGCATGGGACAGGGTGGCCGGGATGAAAAACTGTTTTTT
TRBV2	NA	TRBD1	TRBJ2-1	CAIYTGAGNEQFF	TGTGCCATATACACAGGGGCCGGCAATGAGCAGTTCTTC
TRBV15	NA	TRBD1	TRBJ1-6	CATSRDGGQGSSPLHF	TGTGCCACCAGCAGAGACGGGGGACAGGGGTCTTCACCCCTCCACTTT
TRBV14	NA	NA	TRBJ2-3	CASSQAGTDTQYF	TGTGCCAGCAGCCAAGCGGGAACAGATACGCAGTATTTT
TRBV4-3	NA	NA	TRBJ1-2	CASSQTQENSYGYTF	TGCGCCAGCAGCCAGACACAGGAGAACAGCTATGGCTACACCTTC
TRBV7-9	NA	TRBD1	TRBJ1-1	CASSLYGDRAYTEAFF	TGTGCCAGCAGCTTATACGGGGACAGAGCGTACACTGAAGCTTTCTTT